This TCR beta chain was sequenced in a study of PD-1 blockade in classical Hodgkin lymphoma (dated by TCRdb to the early 2020s). Study-wide context: The study used CyTOF and TCR beta sequencing to define a peripheral blood immune signature of response to PD-1 blockade in classical Hodgkin lymphoma. The investigation overall reported the following: Newly diagnosed patients were reported to have lower baseline TCR diversity than healthy donors, and relapsed/refractory patients were reported to have lower baseline TCR diversity still. The study covered only a single clinical trial cohort, and the causes of the repertoire differences, possibly disease activity or prior therapy, were still not defined.

The time point label corresponds to: newly diagnosed, previously untreated cHL patient sample. Magnetic negative selection with a Miltenyi CD4+ T cell isolation kit was used to purify CD4+ T cells from thawed PBMCs. As a comparison group for the relapsed/refractory trial patients, PBMCs were sequenced from patients with newly diagnosed, previously untreated classical Hodgkin lymphoma. After peripheral blood was drawn into 8 mL Vacutainer Cell Preparation Tubes, PBMCs were isolated by centrifugation and then cryopreserved. Purified CD4+ and CD8+ fractions were generated only in cases for which an additional PBMC sample was available. Magnetically labelled cells were removed on LS columns in a quadroMACS separator, and the flow-through was retained as the purified fraction. The germline V gene sets CDR1 to SGDLS and CDR2 to YYNGEE. V loses 3 bases at its end and J loses 7 bases; junction bases beyond the gene matches: 6. The CDR3 runs 15 amino acids, cysteine and phenylalanine included. CDR3 DNA only is kept here, 45 bases in frame from base 1.

Genomic DNA was extracted with the Qiagen DNeasy kit from unsorted PBMCs and from negatively selected CD4+ and CD8+ fractions. TCR beta CDR3 regions were amplified by immunoSEQ multiplex PCR using primers annealing to V and J segments. A synthetic immune receptor repertoire was used to minimize amplification bias, and remaining bias was computationally removed after sequencing. Per the original workflow: Custom Python scripts were used to quantify repertoire diversity as the Shannon entropy index. Unsorted, CD4+ and CD8+ repertoires were analyzed separately, except in combined analyses where CD4+ and CD8+ sequences were merged in silico. TCRdb took over this immuneACCESS table, retaining in-frame rearrangements with V and J assigned. Such tables are incomplete; in checked studies, under half of the missing clones stem from an unresolved V gene, and the remainder is unexplained. For V, J and clone size, that table is used; D and trimming come from the DNA. A total of roughly 16,000 clones appear in this sample, 80% to 95% of them only once. 0.51% of the sample is held by the ten biggest clonotypes.

Notes on this clone: It has no known antigen specificity. The record has no base qualities; no much larger clone is one base away.

The sequence derives from a human donor with classical Hodgkin lymphoma. The rearrangement combines TRBV9 with TRBJ2-3, with TRBD1 matching 12 junction bases. The sequencing input was CD4+ T cells from blood. The CDR3: CASSAGTGGLNTQYF. The sequenced DNA is TGTGCCAGCAGCGCCGGGACAGGGGGCCTCAATACGCAGTATTTT.